What follows is one T cell receptor (beta chain) and its context. This CDR3 has 14 amino acids. V was trimmed by 0 bases and J by 6 bases, leaving 12 bases between them. Germline lookup yields CDR1 SGHRS and CDR2 YFSETQ. The sample is drawn from a study of blood T cell repertoires in COVID-19. Study-level background: Acute-phase and convalescent COVID-19 samples originated in the United States, Italy and Spain. Nucleic acid was either cDNA or gDNA, and it came from T cells, B-cell-depleted T cells, or PBMCs.

Original processing methods: The authors estimated nucleated cell counts from reference gene primer amplification. Here immunoSEQ multiplex PCR was the method, and the copy in TCRdb shows in-frame clones only, minus some. For V, J and clone size, that table is used; D and trimming come from the DNA. The table lists about 79,000 clones, 85% to 90% of them singletons. This TCR came from a man between 65 and 79 years old with active or convalescent COVID-19. The rearrangement links TRBV5-1 to TRBJ1-1; D is uncertain. Material for sequencing was peripheral blood. This CDR3 reads CASSLGPPRPEAFF. CDR3 nucleotides: TGCGCCAGCAGCTTGGGGCCCCCACGCCCTGAAGCTTTCTTT. The full variable domain, with the rest looked up from reference TRBV5-1 and TRBJ1-1, is KAGVTQTPRYLIKTRGQQVTLSCSPISGHRSVSWYQQTPGQGLQFLFEYFSETQRNKGNFPGRFSGRQFSNSRSEMNVSTLELGDSALYLCASSLGPPRPEAFFGQGTRLTVV.